Listed below are T cell receptor beta chains from one sample, sequenced in a study of cytomegalovirus exposure and HLA in healthy donors. Some clones are missing from TCRdb's copy, which holds only in-frame ones; the method was immunoSEQ multiplex PCR. The sample spans approximately 110,000 clones; the ten largest clones claim around 2.7%. Sequenced input: PBMCs. The receptors here all came from a man aged 30-40 years in good health and CMV-seronegative. Both conserved end residues are part of each CDR3. A D gene is named only where the DNA matches it firmly.

D gene,V gene,J gene,CDR3 protein,CDR3 DNA
TRBD1,TRBV9,TRBJ1-6,CASSPGTDNSPLHF,TGTGCCAGCAGCCCGGGGACAGATAATTCACCCCTCCACTTT
.,TRBV28,TRBJ2-5,CASSLSYRLETQYF,TGTGCCAGCAGTTTATCGTACCGGCTCGAGACTCAGTACTTC
.,TRBV14,TRBJ2-5,CASSRWSGIKQETQYF,TGTGCCAGCAGCCGGTGGAGCGGCATCAAACAAGAGACCCAGTACTTC
TRBD1,TRBV28,TRBJ2-7,CASSFRDSYYEQYF,TGTGCCAGCAGTTTCCGGGACAGCTACTACGAGCAGTACTTC
.,TRBV5-1,TRBJ2-5,CASSLAGGGFETQYF,TGCGCCAGCAGCTTGGCGGGGGGCGGCTTCGAGACCCAGTACTTC
.,TRBV5-1,TRBJ2-3,CASSFIVACTDTQYF,TGCGCCAGCAGCTTCATCGTTGCGTGCACAGATACGCAGTATTTT
.,TRBV30,TRBJ1-2,CAWSRQDRQGYGYTF,TGTGCCTGGAGCCGACAGGATAGGCAGGGGTATGGCTACACCTTC
TRBD2,TRBV5-4,TRBJ2-7,CASSLQAGGSFEQYF,TGTGCCAGCAGCTTACAAGCGGGAGGAAGTTTCGAGCAGTACTTC
TRBD1,TRBV2,TRBJ2-7,CASWTGVHEQYF,TGTGCCAGTTGGACAGGGGTTCACGAGCAGTACTTC
.,TRBV4-2,TRBJ1-5,CASSQAQGGQPQHF,TGTGCCAGCAGCCAAGCCCAGGGAGGGCAGCCCCAGCATTTT
.,TRBV30,TRBJ2-7,CACTGPLSYEQYF,TGTGCCTGCACAGGGCCCCTCTCCTACGAGCAGTACTTC
TRBD1,TRBV6-5,TRBJ1-5,CASRRQGFGQPQHF,TGTGCCAGCAGGCGACAGGGGTTCGGACAGCCCCAGCATTTT
TRBD1,TRBV2,TRBJ1-1,CASSENTGGASIF,TGTGCCAGCAGCGAAAATACAGGGGGCGCTTCCATCTTT
TRBD2,TRBV5-6,TRBJ2-2,CASSSYSGSGRGHTGELFF,TGTGCCAGCAGTTCGTACAGCGGGAGCGGGAGGGGGCACACCGGGGAGCTGTTTTTT
.,TRBV27,TRBJ1-2,CASRNNGQPWGGYTF,TGTGCCAGCAGGAATAACGGACAGCCATGGGGTGGCTACACCTTC
.,TRBV27,TRBJ2-3,CASGFGTDTQYF,TGTGCCAGCGGTTTCGGCACAGATACGCAGTATTTT
TRBD2,TRBV19,TRBJ2-1,CASSYGLADYNEQFF,TGTGCCAGTAGCTACGGACTAGCGGATTACAATGAGCAGTTCTTC
TRBD1,TRBV7-9,TRBJ2-7,CASSNTGDEQYF,TGTGCCAGCAGCAACACAGGGGACGAGCAGTACTTC
.,TRBV7-2,TRBJ1-2,CAILVRNSNYGYTF,TGTGCCATATTAGTGAGAAACTCTAACTATGGCTACACCTTC
.,TRBV10-3,TRBJ1-2,CAISGKFGANYGYTF,TGTGCCATCAGTGGGAAATTCGGGGCTAACTATGGCTACACCTTC
TRBD1,TRBV6-5,TRBJ2-3,CASRKRQGTDTQYF,TGTGCCAGCAGGAAGAGACAGGGGACAGATACGCAGTATTTT
.,TRBV27,TRBJ1-1,CASTRRGSAEAFF,TGTGCCAGCACTCGGCGGGGGAGCGCTGAAGCTTTCTTT
TRBD2,TRBV27,TRBJ2-1,CASSFMRTSGSNEQFF,TGTGCCAGCAGTTTCATGAGGACTAGCGGGAGTAATGAGCAGTTCTTC
TRBD1,TRBV6-1,TRBJ1-5,CASSEVRTGIVQHF,TGTGCCAGCAGTGAAGTGCGGACAGGGATCGTCCAGCATTTT
.,TRBV5-4,TRBJ2-7,CASSLEDSLRQYF,TGTGCCAGCAGCTTGGAAGACAGCCTAAGGCAGTACTTC
.,TRBV30,TRBJ1-2,CAWSDPPPVFSYGYTF,TGTGCCTGGAGTGACCCCCCCCCGGTTTTTTCCTATGGCTACACCTTC
TRBD2,TRBV19,TRBJ2-1,CASSIVRLGAGVGNEQFF,TGTGCCAGTAGTATAGTAAGGCTCGGAGCGGGAGTAGGCAATGAGCAGTTCTTC
.,TRBV19,TRBJ1-2,CASSIGQDNYGYTF,TGTGCCAGTAGTATAGGACAGGACAACTATGGCTACACCTTC
.,TRBV30,TRBJ1-6,CAWSDARDSPLHF,TGTGCCTGGAGTGACGCGAGGGATTCACCCCTCCACTTT
.,TRBV19,TRBJ2-1,CASSIQGSSYNEQFF,TGTGCCAGTAGTATACAAGGGAGTTCCTACAATGAGCAGTTCTTC
TRBD2,TRBV14,TRBJ2-3,CASSRDLPLAGDWRLTDTQYF,TGTGCCAGCAGCCGCGACCTACCCCTAGCGGGAGATTGGAGGTTGACAGATACGCAGTATTTT
.,TRBV30,TRBJ2-7,CAWSGLGRASYEQYF,TGTGCCTGGAGTGGCCTCGGCAGGGCCTCCTACGAGCAGTACTTC
.,TRBV7-3,TRBJ2-3,CASSLTSSFADTQYF,TGTGCCAGCAGCTTAACCTCCTCGTTTGCAGATACGCAGTATTTT
.,TRBV28,TRBJ1-5,CASSKEYSNQPQHF,TGTGCCAGCAGTAAAGAGTATAGCAATCAGCCCCAGCATTTT
TRBD2,TRBV6-1,TRBJ2-7,CASGLAGGPGQQYF,TGTGCCAGCGGACTAGCGGGAGGTCCCGGCCAGCAGTACTTC
.,TRBV11-2,TRBJ2-7,CASSLEPGELGQYTYEQYF,TGTGCCAGCAGCTTAGAGCCCGGAGAGCTAGGACAATATACCTACGAGCAGTACTTC
TRBD1,TRBV7-2,TRBJ1-1,CASSLLPGGFTEAFF,TGTGCCAGCAGCTTACTCCCAGGGGGCTTCACTGAAGCTTTCTTT
.,TRBV30,TRBJ2-6,CALQTEGSGANVLTF,TGTGCCTTGCAAACGGAGGGCTCTGGGGCCAACGTCCTGACTTTC
TRBD2,TRBV27,TRBJ2-1,CASSLTSTYNEQFF,TGTGCCAGCAGTTTGACTAGCACCTACAATGAGCAGTTCTTC
TRBD2,TRBV5-1,TRBJ2-1,CASSARTSGNGQFF,TGCGCCAGCAGCGCCCGGACTAGCGGGAACGGGCAGTTCTTC
TRBD1,TRBV7-8,TRBJ2-3,CASRPQLGQGWNTQYF,TGTGCCAGCAGGCCCCAGCTCGGACAGGGATGGAATACGCAGTATTTT
TRBD1,TRBV28,TRBJ1-1,CASSWTGYSEAFF,TGTGCCAGCAGCTGGACAGGGTATTCTGAAGCTTTCTTT
.,TRBV9,TRBJ2-5,CASSVATGEYQETQYF,TGTGCCAGCAGCGTAGCGACAGGAGAGTACCAAGAGACCCAGTACTTC
TRBD2,TRBV7-9,TRBJ2-7,CASSLASASGSYSYEQYF,TGTGCCAGCAGCTTAGCTTCGGCTAGCGGAAGCTACTCCTACGAGCAGTACTTC
.,TRBV28,TRBJ1-2,CASGVGGAAKILYGYTF,TGTGCCAGCGGGGTCGGGGGGGCAGCAAAGATACTCTATGGCTACACCTTC
.,TRBV5-3,TRBJ1-5,CARSYRELRPQHF,TGTGCCAGAAGCTACAGAGAGCTGAGGCCCCAGCATTTT
TRBD1,TRBV16,TRBJ2-1,CASSQSWDRGPGEQFF,TGTGCCAGCAGCCAATCGTGGGACAGGGGGCCAGGTGAGCAGTTCTTC
TRBD1,TRBV28,TRBJ1-5,CASSGRTGDQPQHF,TGTGCCAGCAGTGGCCGGACAGGGGATCAGCCCCAGCATTTT
.,TRBV6-5,TRBJ2-3,CASSLKGITQYF,TGTGCCAGCAGTTTAAAGGGGATAACGCAGTATTTT